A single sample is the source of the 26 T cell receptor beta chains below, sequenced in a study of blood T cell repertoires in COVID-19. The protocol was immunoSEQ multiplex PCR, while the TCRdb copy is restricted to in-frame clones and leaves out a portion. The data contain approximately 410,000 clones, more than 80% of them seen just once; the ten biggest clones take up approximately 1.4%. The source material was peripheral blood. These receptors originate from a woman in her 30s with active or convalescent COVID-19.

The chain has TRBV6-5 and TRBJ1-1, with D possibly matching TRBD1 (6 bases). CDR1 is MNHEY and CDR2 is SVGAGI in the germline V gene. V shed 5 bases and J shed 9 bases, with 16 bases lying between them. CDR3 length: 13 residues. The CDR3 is CASSPPRGVQAFF. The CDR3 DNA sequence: TGTGCCAGCAGTCCCCCCAGGGGAGTACAAGCTTTCTTT.

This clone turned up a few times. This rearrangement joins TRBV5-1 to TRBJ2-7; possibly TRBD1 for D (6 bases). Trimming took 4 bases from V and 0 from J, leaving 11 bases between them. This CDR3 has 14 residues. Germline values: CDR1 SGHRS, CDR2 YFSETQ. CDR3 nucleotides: TGCGCCAGCAGCCCAGACAGGAGCTCCTACGAGCAGTACTTC. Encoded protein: CASSPDRSSYEQYF. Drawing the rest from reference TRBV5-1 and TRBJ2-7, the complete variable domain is KAGVTQTPRYLIKTRGQQVTLSCSPISGHRSVSWYQQTPGQGLQFLFEYFSETQRNKGNFPGRFSGRQFSNSRSEMNVSTLELGDSALYLCASSPDRSSYEQYFGPGTRLTVT.

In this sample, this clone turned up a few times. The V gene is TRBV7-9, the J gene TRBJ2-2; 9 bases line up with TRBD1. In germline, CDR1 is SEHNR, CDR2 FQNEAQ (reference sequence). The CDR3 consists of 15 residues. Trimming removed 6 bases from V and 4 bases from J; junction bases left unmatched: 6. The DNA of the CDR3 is TGTGCCAGCAGGGCGGACAGGGGAAGCACCGGGGAGCTGTTTTTT. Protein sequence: CASRADRGSTGELFF. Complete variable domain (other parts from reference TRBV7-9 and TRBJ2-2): DTGVSQNPRHKITKRGQNVTFRCDPISEHNRLYWYRQTLGQGPEFLTYFQNEAQLEKSRLLSDRFSAERPKGSFSTLEIQRTEQGDSAMYLCASRADRGSTGELFFGEGSRLTVL.

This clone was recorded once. CDR3 in amino acids: CAWSGGVTYEQYF. The DNA of the CDR3 is TGTGCCTGGAGCGGCGGGGTAACCTACGAGCAGTACTTC. V is TRBV30 and J is TRBJ2-7; the D gene is possibly TRBD2 (6 bases). The CDR3 is 13 residues long. Germline V gene lookup returns CDR1 GTSNPN and CDR2 SVGIG (reference sequence). Trimming took 3 bases from V and 2 from J, leaving 11 bases between them.

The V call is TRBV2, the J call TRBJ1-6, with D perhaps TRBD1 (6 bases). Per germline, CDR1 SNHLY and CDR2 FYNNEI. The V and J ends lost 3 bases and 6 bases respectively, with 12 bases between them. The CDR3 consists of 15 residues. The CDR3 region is CASSDLAGVNSPLHF. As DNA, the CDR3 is TGTGCCAGCAGTGATTTGGCAGGGGTTAATTCACCCCTCCACTTT.

The CDR3 DNA reads as TGTGCCAGCTCAAGGGAGGGCCCGAATTCACCCCTCCACTTT. Translation gives CASSREGPNSPLHF. The chain links TRBV18 to TRBJ1-6, with D unclear. Per the germline V gene, CDR1 is KGHSH and CDR2 is LQKENI. The CDR3 is 14 residues long. V gave up 5 bases and J gave up 7 bases, with 12 bases separating them.

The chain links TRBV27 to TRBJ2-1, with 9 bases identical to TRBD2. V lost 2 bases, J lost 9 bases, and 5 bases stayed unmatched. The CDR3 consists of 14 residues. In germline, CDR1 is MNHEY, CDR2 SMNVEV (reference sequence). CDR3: CASSLLAGRAEQFF. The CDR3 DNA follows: TGTGCCAGCAGTTTACTAGCGGGGAGGGCTGAGCAGTTCTTC.

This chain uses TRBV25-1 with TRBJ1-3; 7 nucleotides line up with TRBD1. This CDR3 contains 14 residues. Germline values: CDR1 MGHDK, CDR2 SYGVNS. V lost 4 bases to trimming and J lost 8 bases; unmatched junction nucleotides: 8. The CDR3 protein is CASSGTGEADTIYF. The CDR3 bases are TGTGCCAGCAGTGGTACAGGGGAGGCGGACACCATATATTTT.

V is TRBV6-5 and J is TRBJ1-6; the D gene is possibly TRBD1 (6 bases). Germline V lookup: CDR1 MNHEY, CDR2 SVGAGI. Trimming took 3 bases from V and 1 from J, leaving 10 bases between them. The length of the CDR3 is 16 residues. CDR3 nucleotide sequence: TGTGCCAGCAGTTATGGGGGGGCTTCCTATAATTCACCCCTCCACTTT. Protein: CASSYGGASYNSPLHF.

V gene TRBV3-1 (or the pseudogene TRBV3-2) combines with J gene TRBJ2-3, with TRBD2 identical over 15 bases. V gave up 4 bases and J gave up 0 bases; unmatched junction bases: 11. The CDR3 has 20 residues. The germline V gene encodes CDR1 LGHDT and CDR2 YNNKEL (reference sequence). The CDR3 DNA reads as TGTGCCAGCAGCCCCCCGGGACTAGCGGGGGGCCGGACTAGCACAGATACGCAGTATTTT. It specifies CASSPPGLAGGRTSTDTQYF.

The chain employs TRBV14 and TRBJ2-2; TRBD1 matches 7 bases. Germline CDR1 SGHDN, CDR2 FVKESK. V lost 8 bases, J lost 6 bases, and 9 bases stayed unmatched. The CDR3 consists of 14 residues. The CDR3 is CASSGGRGSGELFF. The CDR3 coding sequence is TGTGCCAGCTCAGGGGGTAGAGGTTCCGGGGAGCTGTTTTTT.

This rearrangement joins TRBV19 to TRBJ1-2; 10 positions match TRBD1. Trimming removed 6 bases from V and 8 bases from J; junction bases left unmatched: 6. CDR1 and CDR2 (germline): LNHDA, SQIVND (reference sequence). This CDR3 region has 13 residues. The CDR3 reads CASRLDRGFGYTF. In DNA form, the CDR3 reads TGTGCCAGTAGATTGGACAGGGGGTTCGGCTACACCTTC.

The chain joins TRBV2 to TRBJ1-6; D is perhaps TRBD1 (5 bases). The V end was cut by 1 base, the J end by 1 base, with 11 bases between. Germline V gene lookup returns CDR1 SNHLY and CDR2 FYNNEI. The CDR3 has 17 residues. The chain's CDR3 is CASSEVGGGSYNSPLHF. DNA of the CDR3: TGTGCCAGCAGTGAAGTTGGGGGGGGTTCCTATAATTCACCCCTCCACTTT.

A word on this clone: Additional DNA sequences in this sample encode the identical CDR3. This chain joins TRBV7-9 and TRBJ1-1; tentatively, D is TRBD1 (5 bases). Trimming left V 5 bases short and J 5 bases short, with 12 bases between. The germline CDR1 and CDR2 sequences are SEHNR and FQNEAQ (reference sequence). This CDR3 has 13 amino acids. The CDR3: CASSPSGGTEAFF. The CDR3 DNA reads TGTGCCAGCAGCCCAAGTGGGGGGACTGAAGCTTTCTTT.

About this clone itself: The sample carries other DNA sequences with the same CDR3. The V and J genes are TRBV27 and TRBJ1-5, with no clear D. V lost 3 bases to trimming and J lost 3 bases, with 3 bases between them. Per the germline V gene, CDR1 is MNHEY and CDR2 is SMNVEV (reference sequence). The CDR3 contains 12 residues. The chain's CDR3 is CASSFFNQPQHF. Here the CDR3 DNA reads TGTGCCAGCAGTTTCTTCAATCAGCCCCAGCATTTT.

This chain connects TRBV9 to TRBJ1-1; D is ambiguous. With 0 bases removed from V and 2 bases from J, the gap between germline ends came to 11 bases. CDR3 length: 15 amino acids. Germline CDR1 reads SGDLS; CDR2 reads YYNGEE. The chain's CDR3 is CASSVGTAPNTEAFF. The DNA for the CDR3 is TGTGCCAGCAGCGTAGGAACAGCCCCAAACACTGAAGCTTTCTTT.

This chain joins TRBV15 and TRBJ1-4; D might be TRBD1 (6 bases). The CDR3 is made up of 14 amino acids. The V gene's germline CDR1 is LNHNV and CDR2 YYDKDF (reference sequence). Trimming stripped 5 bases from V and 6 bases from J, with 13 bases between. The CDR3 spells CATSLHRVHEKLFF. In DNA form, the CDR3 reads TGTGCCACCAGCTTGCACAGGGTTCATGAAAAACTGTTTTTT.

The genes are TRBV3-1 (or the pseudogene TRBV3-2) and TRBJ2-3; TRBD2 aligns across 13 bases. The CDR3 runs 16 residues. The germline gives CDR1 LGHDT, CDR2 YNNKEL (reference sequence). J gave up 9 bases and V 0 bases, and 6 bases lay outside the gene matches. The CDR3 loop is CASSQEGLAGTRTQYF. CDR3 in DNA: TGTGCCAGCAGCCAAGAGGGACTAGCGGGGACGCGGACGCAGTATTTT.

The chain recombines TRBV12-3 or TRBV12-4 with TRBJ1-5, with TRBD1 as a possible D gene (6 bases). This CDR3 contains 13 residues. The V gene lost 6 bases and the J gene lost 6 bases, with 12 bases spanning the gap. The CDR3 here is CASRKQGTQPQHF. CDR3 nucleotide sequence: TGTGCCAGCAGAAAACAGGGAACTCAGCCCCAGCATTTT.

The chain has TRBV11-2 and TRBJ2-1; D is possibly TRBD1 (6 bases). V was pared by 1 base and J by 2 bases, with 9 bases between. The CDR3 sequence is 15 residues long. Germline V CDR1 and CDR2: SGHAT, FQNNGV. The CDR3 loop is CASSLVPGAYNEQFF. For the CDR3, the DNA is TGTGCCAGCAGCTTAGTCCCAGGGGCCTACAATGAGCAGTTCTTC. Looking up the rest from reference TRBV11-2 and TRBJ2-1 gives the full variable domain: EAGVAQSPRYKIIEKRQSVAFWCNPISGHATLYWYQQILGQGPKLLIQFQNNGVVDDSQLPKDRFSAERLKGVDSTLKIQPAKLEDSAVYLCASSLVPGAYNEQFFGPGTRLTVL.

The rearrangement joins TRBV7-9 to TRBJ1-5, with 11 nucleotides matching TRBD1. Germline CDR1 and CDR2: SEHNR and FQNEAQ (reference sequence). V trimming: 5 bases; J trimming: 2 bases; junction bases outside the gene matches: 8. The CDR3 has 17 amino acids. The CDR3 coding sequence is TGTGCCAGCAGCAAAGGGACAGGGGGTATGGGCAATCAGCCCCAGCATTTT. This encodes CASSKGTGGMGNQPQHF.

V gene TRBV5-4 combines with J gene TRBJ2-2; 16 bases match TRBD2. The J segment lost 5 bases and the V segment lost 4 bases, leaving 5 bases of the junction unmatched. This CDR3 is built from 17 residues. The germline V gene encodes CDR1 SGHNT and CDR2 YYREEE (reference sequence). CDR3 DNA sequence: TGTGCCAGCAGCCCGGGACTAGCGGGGGGGTCAACCGGGGAGCTGTTTTTT. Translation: CASSPGLAGGSTGELFF.

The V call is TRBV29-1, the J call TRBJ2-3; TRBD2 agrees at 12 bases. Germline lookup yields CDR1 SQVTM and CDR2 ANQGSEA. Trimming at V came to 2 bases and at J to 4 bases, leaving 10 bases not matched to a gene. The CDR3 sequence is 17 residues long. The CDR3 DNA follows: TGCAGCGTTGAAAAGAGGCTAGCGGGGGGGCCCCCAGATACGCAGTATTTT. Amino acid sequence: CSVEKRLAGGPPDTQYF.

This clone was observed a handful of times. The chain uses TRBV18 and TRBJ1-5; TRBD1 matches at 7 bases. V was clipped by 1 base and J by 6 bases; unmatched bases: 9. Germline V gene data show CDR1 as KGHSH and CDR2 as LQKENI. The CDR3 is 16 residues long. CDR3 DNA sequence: TGTGCCAGCTCACCACAGGGCCAGGGGGAAAGTCAGCCCCAGCATTTT. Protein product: CASSPQGQGESQPQHF.

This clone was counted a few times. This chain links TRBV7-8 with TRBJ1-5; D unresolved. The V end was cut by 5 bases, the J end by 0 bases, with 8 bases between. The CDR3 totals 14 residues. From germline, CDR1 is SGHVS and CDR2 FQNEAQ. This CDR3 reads CASSLGLSNQPQHF. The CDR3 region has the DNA TGTGCCAGCAGCCTGGGCCTTAGCAATCAGCCCCAGCATTTT.

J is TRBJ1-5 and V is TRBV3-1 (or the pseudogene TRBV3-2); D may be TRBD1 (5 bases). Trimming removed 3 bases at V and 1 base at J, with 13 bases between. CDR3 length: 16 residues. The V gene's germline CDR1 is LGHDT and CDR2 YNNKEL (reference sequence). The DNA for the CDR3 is TGTGCCAGCAGCCACGGGACTCCTCAAAGCAATCAGCCCCAGCATTTT. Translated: CASSHGTPQSNQPQHF.